This passage covers 25 T cell receptor beta chains from one sample sequenced in a study of CD8 T cells in ankylosing spondylitis. TCRdb processed the 5' RACE reads anew with MiXCR; each CDR3 protein has one entry. This table holds roughly 230,000 distinct CDR3 sequences, about 20% found once. Sequencing was performed on blood, either unsorted or a sorted T cell fraction (not recorded which). These receptors were collected from a male donor with ankylosing spondylitis or in good health (not recorded which).

This clonotype has more than one count but fewer than ten. CDR3: CSVVGLAGENEQFF. CDR3 DNA sequence: TGCAGCGTTGTAGGCCTAGCGGGAGAAAATGAGCAGTTCTTC. The rearrangement uses TRBV29-1 and TRBJ2-1; TRBD2 aligns across 10 bases. Germline V CDR1 and CDR2: SQVTM, ANQGSEA. Trimming took 4 bases from V and 7 from J; bases not matched to a gene: 7. The CDR3 runs to 14 residues.

Ten or more counts support this clonotype. The chain has TRBV4-1 and TRBJ2-1; 8 positions match TRBD1. The CDR3 is made up of 17 amino acids. Germline V lookup: CDR1 MGHRA, CDR2 YSYEKL. V was pared by 2 bases and J by 5 bases, with 11 bases of the junction left unmatched. The CDR3 DNA sequence: TGCGCCAGCAGCCAACCCAAAACAGGGGGGATAGACAATGAGCAGTTCTTC. Translating it yields CASSQPKTGGIDNEQFF.

The CDR3 region is CATRKIAGQGFEQYF. CDR3 nucleotide sequence: TGTGCCACCAGGAAAATAGCGGGACAGGGTTTCGAGCAGTACTTC. The chain carries TRBV15 and TRBJ2-7; perhaps TRBD1 as D (9 bases). This CDR3 has 15 amino acids. Germline CDR1 is LNHNV and CDR2 is YYDKDF (reference sequence). V was shortened by 6 bases and J by 6 bases, with 21 bases between the two germline ends.

J is TRBJ2-1 and V is TRBV20-1, with 9 nucleotides matching TRBD2. Per the germline V gene, CDR1 is DFQATT and CDR2 is SNEGSKA (reference sequence). This CDR3 spans 14 amino acids. Trimming cost V 1 base and J 6 bases; bases outside gene matches: 4. The chain's CDR3 is CSARGTSVINEQFF. Written as DNA, the CDR3 is TGCAGTGCTAGAGGGACTAGCGTAATCAATGAGCAGTTCTTC.

This clonotype was seen repeatedly, ten times or more. V usage is TRBV12-3 or TRBV12-4 and J usage is TRBJ2-2; TRBD1 or TRBD2 may be the D gene (5 bases each). The CDR3 contains 13 residues. The V gene lost 7 bases and the J gene lost 5 bases, with 11 bases spanning the gap. CDR3 in DNA: TGTGCCAGCACCTTGGGGGTGACCGGGGAGCTGTTTTTT. This translates into CASTLGVTGELFF.

This chain joins TRBV12-3 or TRBV12-4 and TRBJ2-2; 8 bases fit TRBD2. Trimming cost V 6 bases and J 0 bases; bases outside gene matches: 12. This CDR3 is 18 amino acids long. CDR3 amino acids: CASSPGGVAGTNTGELFF. As DNA, the CDR3 is TGTGCCAGCAGCCCTGGGGGGGTAGCGGGGACGAACACCGGGGAGCTGTTTTTT.

This clonotype was seen more than once but under ten times. V and J are TRBV3-1 and TRBJ2-7; perhaps TRBD1 as D (5 bases). Germline CDR1 reads LGHDT; CDR2 reads YNNKEL (reference sequence). Trimming removed 6 bases at V and 0 bases at J, with 15 bases between. The CDR3 runs 15 residues. The DNA of the CDR3 is TGTGCCAGCAGGCTTCATACAGGAAGCTCCTACGAGCAGTACTTC. It is translated as CASRLHTGSSYEQYF.

Ten or more counts support this clonotype. The CDR3 coding sequence is TGTGCCAGCAGTTTCGGGACTAGCGGGATCCCTAGCACAGATACGCAGTATTTT. Its translation is CASSFGTSGIPSTDTQYF. The chain links TRBV27 to TRBJ2-3; 13 bases agree with TRBD2. Trimming at V came to 3 bases and at J to 0 bases, leaving 6 bases not matched to a gene. The germline V gene encodes CDR1 MNHEY and CDR2 SMNVEV (reference sequence). CDR3 length: 18 residues.

The table lists this clonotype with a few counts. The V call is TRBV5-1, the J call TRBJ2-1, with D uncertain. The V and J ends lost 4 bases and 1 base respectively, with 6 bases between them. The germline CDR1 and CDR2 sequences are SGHRS and YFSETQ. This CDR3 region has 13 residues. CDR3 sequence: CASSRPSYNEQFF. The CDR3 DNA is TGCGCCAGCAGCCGCCCGTCCTACAATGAGCAGTTCTTC. Drawing the rest from reference TRBV5-1 and TRBJ2-1, the complete variable domain is KAGVTQTPRYLIKTRGQQVTLSCSPISGHRSVSWYQQTPGQGLQFLFEYFSETQRNKGNFPGRFSGRQFSNSRSEMNVSTLELGDSALYLCASSRPSYNEQFFGPGTRLTVL.

This clonotype was picked up a small number of times. This rearrangement joins TRBV9 to TRBJ2-1; D possibly matches TRBD1 or TRBD2 (6 bases each). The CDR3 runs to 14 residues. Trimming shortened V by 3 bases and J by 2 bases, and 9 bases separated the two germline ends. Germline values: CDR1 SGDLS, CDR2 YYNGEE. CDR3 region: CASSEGGTYNEQFF. The CDR3 DNA follows: TGTGCCAGCAGCGAGGGGGGTACCTACAATGAGCAGTTCTTC.

This clonotype was seen only once. The chain carries TRBV6-5 and TRBJ2-7; 8 nucleotides align to TRBD2. V lost 0 bases, J lost 0 bases, and 7 bases stayed unmatched. CDR1 is MNHEY, CDR2 SVGAGI, per germline. The CDR3 runs 17 residues. The CDR3 nucleotides read TGTGCCAGCAGTTACTCCAGTCTTAGCGGGGACTCCTACGAGCAGTACTTC. Its protein is CASSYSSLSGDSYEQYF.

V and J are TRBV20-1 and TRBJ2-7, with TRBD1 matching 7 bases. CDR3 size: 13 residues. V was clipped by 5 bases and J by 3 bases; unmatched bases: 7. From germline, CDR1 is DFQATT and CDR2 SNEGSKA (reference sequence). This CDR3 reads CSALDRLSYEQYF. The CDR3 region has the DNA TGCAGTGCTTTGGACAGGCTGAGCTACGAGCAGTACTTC.

CDR3 bases: TGTGCCATCATGGGGGGAGAGGTAGACACTGAAGCTTTCTTT. This gives the protein CAIMGGEVDTEAFF. The V call is TRBV10-3, the J call TRBJ1-1; D might be TRBD1 (5 bases). Trimming removed 7 bases from V and 3 bases from J, with 15 bases in between. The CDR3 is 14 residues long. The germline CDR1 and CDR2 sequences are ENHRY and SYGVKD.

This sequence joins TRBV4-1 and TRBJ2-1; perhaps D is TRBD1 or TRBD2 (5 bases each). The CDR3 sequence is 14 residues long. Germline CDR1 MGHRA, CDR2 YSYEKL. Trimming took off 0 bases at V and 15 bases at J, with 18 bases between the two ends. Here the CDR3 reads CASSQEDGGPGRFF. In DNA form, the CDR3 reads TGCGCCAGCAGCCAAGAGGACGGCGGTCCGGGGCGGTTCTTC.

This clonotype was picked up a small number of times. DNA for the CDR3: TGTGCCATCAGTGAGTCCCCATCCGAGCGGGATCCGGGGCAGTTCTTC. It encodes CAISESPSERDPGQFF. The rearrangement uses TRBV10-3 and TRBJ2-1; 7 bases align to TRBD2. The length of the CDR3 is 16 residues. Germline V CDR1 and CDR2: ENHRY, SYGVKD. The trim removed 0 bases at V and 12 bases at J, leaving 14 bases unmatched.

The chain joins TRBV27 to TRBJ2-1; D is uncertain. This CDR3 is built from 14 residues. V lost 1 base and J lost 7, with 11 bases in between. Per germline, CDR1 MNHEY and CDR2 SMNVEV (reference sequence). The CDR3 here is CASSLYPHGNEQFF. The CDR3 DNA reads TGTGCCAGCAGTTTATACCCGCACGGGAATGAGCAGTTCTTC.

This clonotype has only a few counts. The chain recombines TRBV29-1 with TRBJ2-2; TRBD1 is a possible D gene (6 bases). This CDR3 is built from 13 residues. Germline loops: CDR1 SQVTM, CDR2 ANQGSEA. With 3 bases removed from V and 5 bases from J, the gap between germline ends came to 10 bases. CDR3 region: CSVDQGHTGELFF. In DNA, the CDR3 is TGCAGCGTTGACCAGGGGCATACCGGGGAGCTGTTTTTT.

The table lists this clonotype with a few counts. The chain couples TRBV12-3 or TRBV12-4 to TRBJ2-7; D not certain. CDR3 length equals 12 residues. Trimming took 6 bases from V and 6 from J, leaving 12 bases between them. CDR3: CASSSLVLEQYF. The CDR3 bases are TGTGCCAGCAGCAGTTTGGTCCTCGAGCAGTACTTC.

The chain is built from TRBV4-3 and TRBJ2-1; D is uncertain. Germline CDR1 is LGHNA and CDR2 is YSLEER. This CDR3 has 16 residues. V lost 0 bases, J lost 0 bases, and 9 bases lay in between. The CDR3 is CASSQDYSSSYNEQFF. The CDR3 DNA reads as TGCGCCAGCAGCCAAGACTACAGTAGCTCCTACAATGAGCAGTTCTTC.

The rearrangement joins TRBV5-1 to TRBJ2-7; possible D gene TRBD2, 6 bases. Germline assignment: CDR1 SGHRS and CDR2 YFSETQ. CDR3 length: 15 amino acids. Trimming took off 0 bases at V and 2 bases at J, with 12 bases between the two ends. CDR3: CASSLEGSGAYEQYF. The CDR3 DNA follows: TGCGCCAGCAGCTTGGAGGGTAGCGGAGCCTACGAGCAGTACTTC.

The V call is TRBV13, the J call TRBJ2-1; D not resolved. The V gene lost 5 bases and the J gene lost 10 bases, with 15 bases spanning the gap. The CDR3 contains 13 residues. Looked up from germline, CDR1 is PRHDT and CDR2 is FYEKMQ (reference sequence). CDR3 DNA: TGTGCCAGCAGCCAAAACAGTTTCGGCGAGCAGTTCTTC. It translates to CASSQNSFGEQFF. Combining the CDR3 with reference TRBV13 and TRBJ2-1 gives the whole variable domain AAGVIQSPRHLIKEKRETATLKCYPIPRHDTVYWYQQGPGQDPQFLISFYEKMQSDKGSIPDRFSAQQFSDYHSELNMSSLELGDSALYFCASSQNSFGEQFFGPGTRLTVL.

This sequence joins TRBV12-3 or TRBV12-4 and TRBJ2-1, with 12 bases lining up with TRBD2. Trimming removed 3 bases from V and 10 bases from J; junction bases left unmatched: 13. The CDR3 consists of 17 residues. CDR3 loop: CASSFPQTSGRAGEQFF. CDR3 DNA sequence: TGTGCCAGCAGTTTTCCCCAGACTAGCGGGAGAGCAGGGGAGCAGTTCTTC.

V usage is TRBV6-2 or TRBV6-3 and J usage is TRBJ1-2, with D maybe TRBD1 (5 bases). V lost 0 bases, J lost 0 bases, and 8 bases lay in between. The CDR3 covers 15 residues. In germline, CDR1 is MNHEY, CDR2 SVGEGT. The CDR3 coding sequence is TGTGCCAGCAGTTACTCAGACAGAGCTAACTATGGCTACACCTTC. Encoded protein: CASSYSDRANYGYTF.

The CDR3 here is CASSLSQYYEQYF. CDR3 nucleotides: TGTGCCAGCAGTTTATCCCAATATTACGAGCAGTACTTC. The chain carries TRBV27 and TRBJ2-7; D gene ambiguous. The CDR3 covers 13 residues. Between the trimmed V and J ends, which lost 0 bases and 4 bases, there was a span of 7 bases. CDR1 is MNHEY, CDR2 SMNVEV, per germline (reference sequence).

The chain uses TRBV10-3 and TRBJ2-7; TRBD1 matches at 10 bases. CDR1 and CDR2 from the germline V gene are ENHRY and SYGVKD. After removal of 6 bases from V and 4 bases from J, the junction contained 9 bases not matched to a gene. The CDR3 is 15 amino acids. CDR3 region: CAIRITGTGVYEQYF. The CDR3 nucleotides read TGTGCCATCAGGATTACCGGGACAGGGGTTTACGAGCAGTACTTC.